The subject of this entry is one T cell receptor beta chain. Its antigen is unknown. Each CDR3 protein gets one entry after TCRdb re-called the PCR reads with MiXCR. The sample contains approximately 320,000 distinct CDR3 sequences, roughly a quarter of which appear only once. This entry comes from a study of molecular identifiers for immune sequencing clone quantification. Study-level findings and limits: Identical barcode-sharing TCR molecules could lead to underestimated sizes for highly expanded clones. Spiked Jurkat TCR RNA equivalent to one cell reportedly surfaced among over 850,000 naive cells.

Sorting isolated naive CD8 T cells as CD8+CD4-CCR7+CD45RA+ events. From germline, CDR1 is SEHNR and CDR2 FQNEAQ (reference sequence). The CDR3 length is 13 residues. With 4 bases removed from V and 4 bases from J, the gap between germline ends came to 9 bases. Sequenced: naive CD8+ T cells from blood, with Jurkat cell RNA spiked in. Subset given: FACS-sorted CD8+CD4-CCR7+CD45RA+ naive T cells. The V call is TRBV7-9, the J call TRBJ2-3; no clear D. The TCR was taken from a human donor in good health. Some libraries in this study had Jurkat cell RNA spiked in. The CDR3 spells CASSSSLADTQYF. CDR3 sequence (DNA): TGTGCCAGCAGCTCCTCGCTAGCAGATACGCAGTATTTT.